Each of the 9 T cell receptor beta chains below was sequenced from the same sample in a study of T cells in Graves' hyperthyroidism and ophthalmopathy. Authors of the study amplified TCR beta CDR3 regions from RNA transcripts. During a first-round RT-PCR of the TCR CDR3, the HTBI primer set was used. Each CDR3 protein is one row after TCRdb ran MiXCR on the multiplex PCR reads. The table includes 600,000 or so distinct CDR3 sequences, approximately 15% detected once. The specimen was blood. All receptors come from a woman between 18 and 30 years old with Graves' ophthalmopathy.

The chain has TRBV4-2 and TRBJ2-2; D may be TRBD2 (7 bases). V was cut by 0 bases and J by 5 bases, with 16 bases left in between. In germline, CDR1 is LGHNA, CDR2 YNFKEQ. There are 17 residues in the CDR3. CDR3 residues: CASSQDGGLMGTGELFF. The CDR3 nucleotides read TGTGCCAGCAGCCAAGACGGGGGGCTAATGGGGACCGGGGAGCTGTTTTTT.

A word on this clonotype: Since a much larger clone is just one base distant, this may be a read error. CDR3: CSSSEAGVAKNIQYF. The CDR3, as DNA: TGTTCCAGCAGTGAAGCTGGGGTGGCCAAAAACATTCAGTACTTC. J is TRBJ2-4 and V is TRBV6-1; D is unresolved. The V gene's germline CDR1 is MNHNS and CDR2 SASEGT. The CDR3 sequence is 15 residues long.

This clonotype has a count of ten or more. The gene calls are TRBV7-9 and TRBJ2-1; either TRBD1 or TRBD2 may supply D (6 bases each). Between the trimmed V and J ends, which lost 5 bases and 3 bases, there was a span of 14 bases. CDR1 is SEHNR, CDR2 FQNEAQ, per germline (reference sequence). The CDR3 runs to 15 residues. The CDR3 coding sequence is TGTGCCAGCAGCCCCGGAGGGGGAGACTACAATGAGCAGTTCTTC. Amino acids: CASSPGGGDYNEQFF.

This clonotype was observed a few times. One junction end does not reproduce the germline sequence, and a read error may be involved. The CDR3 nucleotides are TGCAGTGCTACCACCACGACTAGCGGGAGTAGGAATGAGCATTTCTTC. Its translation: CSATTTTSGSRNEHFF. The chain joins TRBV20-1 to TRBJ2-1, with 12 positions matching TRBD2. The length of the CDR3 is 16 residues. CDR1 DFQATT and CDR2 SNEGSKA come from the germline V gene (reference sequence).

This clonotype was picked up many times. This chain connects TRBV10-2 to TRBJ2-3; 9 nucleotides line up with TRBD1. Germline CDR1 and CDR2: WSHSY and SAAADI. There are 15 residues in the CDR3. V was clipped by 6 bases and J by 3 bases; unmatched bases: 7. CDR3 residues: CASRLTGGRTDTQYF. CDR3 bases: TGCGCCAGCAGACTGACAGGGGGGAGGACAGATACGCAGTATTTT.

This clonotype came up many times. V is TRBV24-1 and J is TRBJ2-2, with TRBD2 matching over 10 bases. Germline V CDR1 and CDR2: KGHDR, SFDVKD. After removal of 7 bases from V and 1 base from J, the junction contained 8 bases not matched to a gene. This CDR3 is built from 17 residues. The CDR3 DNA follows: TGTGCCACCAGATCCGCACGGACTAGCGGGAACACCGGGGAGCTGTTTTTT. Its protein product is CATRSARTSGNTGELFF.

Only a few counts were recorded for this clonotype. V usage is TRBV5-1 and J usage is TRBJ2-7, with 7 bases fitting TRBD1. The junction had 17 bases not matched to a gene; V was cut back by 4 bases and J by 7 bases. Germline lookup yields CDR1 SGHRS and CDR2 YFSETQ. This CDR3 is 16 amino acids long. CDR3: CASSPGVTGPPEEQYF. CDR3 DNA sequence: TGCGCCAGCAGCCCTGGGGTGACAGGGCCACCCGAAGAGCAGTACTTC.

About this clonotype: A much larger clone differs from this one at a single base, so this may be a read error. This rearrangement joins TRBV6-1 to TRBJ2-3; 7 bases fit TRBD2. The germline gives CDR1 MNHNS, CDR2 SASEGT. The CDR3 contains 14 residues. The trim removed 6 bases at V and 0 bases at J, leaving 3 bases unmatched. This chain's CDR3 is CASRLAVSTDTQYF. The CDR3 coding sequence is TGTGCCAGCAGGCTAGCGGTCAGCACAGATACGCAGTATTTT.

This clonotype was recorded many times. V usage is TRBV7-9 and J usage is TRBJ2-7, with 8 bases matching TRBD2. Trimming cost V 3 bases and J 1 base; bases outside gene matches: 5. Germline V CDR1 and CDR2: SEHNR, FQNEAQ (reference sequence). The CDR3 sequence is 15 residues long. Here the CDR3 reads CASSFSGKESYEQYF. The CDR3 nucleotides are TGTGCCAGCAGCTTTAGCGGGAAGGAATCCTACGAGCAGTACTTC.